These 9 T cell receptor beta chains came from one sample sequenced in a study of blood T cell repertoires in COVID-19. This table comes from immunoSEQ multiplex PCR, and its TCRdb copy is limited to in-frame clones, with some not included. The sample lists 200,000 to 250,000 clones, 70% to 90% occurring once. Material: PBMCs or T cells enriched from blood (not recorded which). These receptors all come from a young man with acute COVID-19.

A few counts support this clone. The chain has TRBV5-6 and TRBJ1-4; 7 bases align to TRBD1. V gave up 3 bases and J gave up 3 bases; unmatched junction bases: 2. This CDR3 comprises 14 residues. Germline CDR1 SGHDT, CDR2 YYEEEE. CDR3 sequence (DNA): TGTGCCAGCAGCTCCGACAGGGCTAATGAAAAACTGTTTTTT. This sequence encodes CASSSDRANEKLFF.

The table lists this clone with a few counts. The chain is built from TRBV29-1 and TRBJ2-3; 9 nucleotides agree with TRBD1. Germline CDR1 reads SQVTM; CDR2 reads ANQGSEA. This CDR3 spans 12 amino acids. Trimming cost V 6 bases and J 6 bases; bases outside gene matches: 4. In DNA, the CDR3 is TGCAGCGTGGGACAGGGAGGTGATACGCAGTATTTT. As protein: CSVGQGGDTQYF.

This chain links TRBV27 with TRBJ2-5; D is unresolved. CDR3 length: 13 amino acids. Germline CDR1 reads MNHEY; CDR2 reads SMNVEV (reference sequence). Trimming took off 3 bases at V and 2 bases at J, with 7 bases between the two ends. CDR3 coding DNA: TGTGCCAGCAGTTTTTACGGGCAAGAGACCCAGTACTTC. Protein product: CASSFYGQETQYF.

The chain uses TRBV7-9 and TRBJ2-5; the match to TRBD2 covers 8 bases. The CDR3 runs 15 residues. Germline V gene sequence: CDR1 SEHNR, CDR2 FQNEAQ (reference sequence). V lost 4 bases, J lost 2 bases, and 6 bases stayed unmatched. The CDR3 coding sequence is TGTGCCAGCAGCTCCACAACGGGGGGGCAAGAGACCCAGTACTTC. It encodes CASSSTTGGQETQYF.

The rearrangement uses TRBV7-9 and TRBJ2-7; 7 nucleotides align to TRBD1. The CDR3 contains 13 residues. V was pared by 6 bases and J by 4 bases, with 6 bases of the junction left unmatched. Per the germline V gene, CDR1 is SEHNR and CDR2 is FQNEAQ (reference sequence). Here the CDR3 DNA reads TGTGCCAGCAGGAGGACAGGAGGTTACGAGCAGTACTTC. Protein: CASRRTGGYEQYF.

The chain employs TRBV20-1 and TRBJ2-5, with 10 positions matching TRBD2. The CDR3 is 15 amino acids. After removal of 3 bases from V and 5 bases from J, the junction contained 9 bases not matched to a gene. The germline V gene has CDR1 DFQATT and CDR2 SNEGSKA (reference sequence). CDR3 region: CSASQVAGGVETQYF. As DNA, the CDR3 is TGCAGTGCTAGTCAAGTAGCGGGGGGTGTTGAGACCCAGTACTTC.

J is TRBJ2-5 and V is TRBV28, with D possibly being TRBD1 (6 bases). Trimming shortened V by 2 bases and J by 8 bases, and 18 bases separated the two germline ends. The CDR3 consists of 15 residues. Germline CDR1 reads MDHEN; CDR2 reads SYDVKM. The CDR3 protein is CASSLRTDQEKTQYF. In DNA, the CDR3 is TGTGCCAGCAGTTTAAGGACAGACCAAGAGAAAACCCAGTACTTC.

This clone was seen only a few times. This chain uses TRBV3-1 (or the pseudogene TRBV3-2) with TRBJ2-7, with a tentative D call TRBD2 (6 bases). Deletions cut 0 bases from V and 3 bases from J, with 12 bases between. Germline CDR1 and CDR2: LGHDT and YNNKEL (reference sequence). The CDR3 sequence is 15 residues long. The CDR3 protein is CASSQDRGSGYEQYF. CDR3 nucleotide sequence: TGTGCCAGCAGCCAAGATCGCGGTAGCGGCTACGAGCAGTACTTC.

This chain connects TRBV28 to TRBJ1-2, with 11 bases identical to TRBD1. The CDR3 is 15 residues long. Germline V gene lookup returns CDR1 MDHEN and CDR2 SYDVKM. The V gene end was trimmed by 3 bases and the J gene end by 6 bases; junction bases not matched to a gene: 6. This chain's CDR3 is CASSLPQGQGDGYTF. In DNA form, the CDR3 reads TGTGCCAGCAGTTTGCCGCAGGGACAGGGGGATGGCTACACCTTC.